This T cell receptor (beta chain) was recorded in a study of cytomegalovirus exposure and HLA in healthy donors. Study results and limitations: Sequencing probably produced one cluster of sequence variants that were highly shared.

Primers included in the PCR were 60 Vbeta and 13 Jbeta primers. Repertoires were generated with immunoSEQ multiplex PCR, while TCRdb's copy carries only in-frame clones and drops some. The top ten hold 1% of the sample, which has roughly 180,000 clones, around 85% seen once. The CDR3 runs 13 residues. The junction had 2 bases not matched to a gene; V was cut back by 5 bases and J by 3 bases. Germline V CDR1 and CDR2: KGHSH, LQKENI. With regard to this clone: The antigen remains unidentified.

The chain joins TRBV18 to TRBJ2-7, with 9 bases that match TRBD1. This receptor was obtained from a boy between 2 and 15 years old in good health and CMV-seronegative. Sequenced sample: PBMCs. The CDR3 nucleotides read TGTGCCAGCTCAGAGGGACAGGGCTACGAGCAGTACGTC. Translated, it gives CASSEGQGYEQYV.